This T cell receptor (beta chain) was recovered during a study of vaccination effects on CD4 cells after COVID-19. Measured with immunoSEQ multiplex PCR; TCRdb has only the in-frame clones, and not every one. The table records 40,000 or so clones, about four fifths of them present only once. Worth noting for this clone: Its antigen is currently unknown. One end of the junction is discordant with germline, which a read error may explain.

Following culture for around 9 days, CD4+ T cells were isolated. The sample was CD4+ T cells from PBMCs cultured without peptide, taken before COVID-19 vaccination. The sequence derives from a human donor who received a COVID-19 vaccine.

CDR3 amino acids: CASKWEGMKTEAFF. CDR3 coding DNA: TGCGCCAGCAAATGGGAAGGGATGAAAACTGAAGCTTTCTTT. The rearrangement links TRBV5-1 to TRBJ1-1; no definite D call. This CDR3 region has 14 residues. Germline CDR1 reads SGHRS; CDR2 reads YFSETQ.